This TCR beta chain was recorded in a study of human T cells and chemical hapten exposure. The study's findings and limits: All donors were alopecia patients, so their immunity may differ from that of healthy people.

The CDR3 has 13 residues. Trimming shortened V by 6 bases and J by 4 bases, and 9 bases separated the two germline ends. Documented time point: patch test 2, 6 weeks after DPC sensitization. Treatment specified: therapeutic diphenylcyclopropenone sensitization with weekly scalp DPC. This clonotype was observed a few times. What it binds is not known. MiXCR, applied by TCRdb to the RACE reads, yields one record per CDR3 protein. Of over 65,000 distinct CDR3 sequences in the sample, roughly 10% are singletons; the top ten hold more than 1.5%. This material consisted of whole blood, taken in connection with sensitization to the hapten diphenylcyclopropenone (DPC). This receptor was obtained from a man between 18 and 29 years old with alopecia areata. Some clones in this sample may be carry-over from other donors' samples. This chain joins TRBV12-3 or TRBV12-4 and TRBJ2-2; D unclear. The chain's CDR3 is CASRSLRTGELFF. The CDR3 DNA reads TGTGCCAGCAGGTCTCTCCGCACCGGGGAGCTGTTTTTT.